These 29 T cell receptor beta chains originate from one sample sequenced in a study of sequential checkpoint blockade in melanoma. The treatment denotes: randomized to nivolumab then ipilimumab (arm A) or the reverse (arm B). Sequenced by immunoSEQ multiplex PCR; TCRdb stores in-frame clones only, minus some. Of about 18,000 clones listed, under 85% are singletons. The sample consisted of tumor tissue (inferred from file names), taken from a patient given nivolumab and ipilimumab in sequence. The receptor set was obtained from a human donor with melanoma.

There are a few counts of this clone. This CDR3 reads CASSPRSQEGNTIYF. The DNA of the CDR3 is TGTGCCAGCTCACCAAGAAGCCAGGAGGGAAACACCATATATTTT. The chain combines TRBV18 with TRBJ1-3; D is unresolved. Trimming removed 2 bases at V and 4 bases at J, with 12 bases between. CDR1 is KGHSH and CDR2 is LQKENI in the germline V gene. The CDR3 is 15 residues long. Full variable domain (rest looked up from reference TRBV18 and TRBJ1-3): NAGVMQNPRHLVRRRGQEARLRCSPMKGHSHVYWYRQLPEEGLKFMVYLQKENIIDESGMPKERFSAEFPKEGPSILRIQQVVRGDSAAYFCASSPRSQEGNTIYFGEGSWLTVV.

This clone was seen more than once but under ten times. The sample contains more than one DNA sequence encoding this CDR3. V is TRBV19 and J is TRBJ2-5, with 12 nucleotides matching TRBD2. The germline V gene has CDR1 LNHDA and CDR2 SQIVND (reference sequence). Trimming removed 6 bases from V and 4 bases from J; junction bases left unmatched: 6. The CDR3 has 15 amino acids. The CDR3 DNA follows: TGTGCCAGTAGCCTAGCGGGGGGGCCGAGAGAGACCCAGTACTTC. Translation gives CASSLAGGPRETQYF.

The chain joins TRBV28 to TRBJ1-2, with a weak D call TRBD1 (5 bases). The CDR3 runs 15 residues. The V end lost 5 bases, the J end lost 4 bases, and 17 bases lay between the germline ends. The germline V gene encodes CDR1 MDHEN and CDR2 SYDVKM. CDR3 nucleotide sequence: TGTGCCAGCAGTACGGCCACAGGAACCCCCTATGGCTACACCTTC. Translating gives CASSTATGTPYGYTF.

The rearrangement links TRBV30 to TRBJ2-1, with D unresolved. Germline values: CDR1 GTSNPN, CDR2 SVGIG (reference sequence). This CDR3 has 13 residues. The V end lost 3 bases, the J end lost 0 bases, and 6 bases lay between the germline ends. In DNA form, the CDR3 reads TGTGCCTGGAGGGGAAGCTCCTACAATGAGCAGTTCTTC. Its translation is CAWRGSSYNEQFF.

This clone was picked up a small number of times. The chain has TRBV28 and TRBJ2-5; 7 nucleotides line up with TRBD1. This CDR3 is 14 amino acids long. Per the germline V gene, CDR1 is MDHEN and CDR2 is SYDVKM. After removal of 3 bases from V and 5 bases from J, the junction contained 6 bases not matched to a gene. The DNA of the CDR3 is TGTGCCAGCAGTTTTAGAGGGGGCGGCGAGACCCAGTACTTC. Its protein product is CASSFRGGGETQYF. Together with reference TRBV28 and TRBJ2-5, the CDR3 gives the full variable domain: DVKVTQSSRYLVKRTGEKVFLECVQDMDHENMFWYRQDPGLGLRLIYFSYDVKMKEKGDIPEGYSVSREKKERFSLILESASTNQTSMYLCASSFRGGGETQYFGPGTRLLVL.

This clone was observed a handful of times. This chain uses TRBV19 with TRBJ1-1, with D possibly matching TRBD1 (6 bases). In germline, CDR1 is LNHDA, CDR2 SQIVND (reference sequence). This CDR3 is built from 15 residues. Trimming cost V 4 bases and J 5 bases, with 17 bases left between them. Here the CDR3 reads CASSTGADVITEAFF. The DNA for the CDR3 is TGTGCCAGTAGTACGGGGGCAGACGTGATTACTGAAGCTTTCTTT.

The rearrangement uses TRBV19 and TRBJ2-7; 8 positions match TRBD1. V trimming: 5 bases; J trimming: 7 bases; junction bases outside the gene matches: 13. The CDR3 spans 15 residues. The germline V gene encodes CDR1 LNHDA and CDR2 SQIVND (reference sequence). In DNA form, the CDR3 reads TGTGCCAGTAGTTCTCGACAGGGGCGCAACGGGGAGCAGTACTTC. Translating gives CASSSRQGRNGEQYF.

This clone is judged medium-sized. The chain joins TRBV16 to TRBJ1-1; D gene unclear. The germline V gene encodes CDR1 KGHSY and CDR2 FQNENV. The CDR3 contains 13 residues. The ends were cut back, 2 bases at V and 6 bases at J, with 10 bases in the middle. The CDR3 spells CASSQVSGAEAFF. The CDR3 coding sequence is TGTGCCAGCAGCCAAGTTAGCGGTGCTGAAGCTTTCTTT.

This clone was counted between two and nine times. CDR3 residues: CASSGSQGPYGYTF. The CDR3 DNA follows: TGTGCCAGCAGTGGATCACAGGGGCCCTATGGCTACACCTTC. The gene calls are TRBV6-8 and TRBJ1-2, with 7 nucleotides matching TRBD1. With 5 bases clipped from V and 4 bases from J, the junction kept 7 bases outside the gene matches. The germline V gene encodes CDR1 MNHGY and CDR2 SAAAGT. The CDR3 contains 14 residues.

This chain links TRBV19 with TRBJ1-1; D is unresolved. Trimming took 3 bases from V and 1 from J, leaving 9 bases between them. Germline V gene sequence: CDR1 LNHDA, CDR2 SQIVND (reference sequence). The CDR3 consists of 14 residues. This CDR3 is CASSIVRSNTEAFF. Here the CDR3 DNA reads TGTGCCAGTAGTATCGTTCGATCGAACACTGAAGCTTTCTTT.

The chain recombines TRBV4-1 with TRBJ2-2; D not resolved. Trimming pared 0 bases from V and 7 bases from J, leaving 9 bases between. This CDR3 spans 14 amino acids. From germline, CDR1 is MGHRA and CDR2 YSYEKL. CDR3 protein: CASSQDRGVGELFF. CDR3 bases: TGCGCCAGCAGCCAAGATAGAGGAGTCGGGGAGCTGTTTTTT.

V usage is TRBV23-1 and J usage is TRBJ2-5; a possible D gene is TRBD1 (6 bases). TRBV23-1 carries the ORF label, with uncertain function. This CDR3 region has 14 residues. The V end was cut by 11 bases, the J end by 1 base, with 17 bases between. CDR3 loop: CAWSVWTAQETQYF. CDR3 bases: TGCGCCTGGAGTGTATGGACAGCCCAAGAGACCCAGTACTTC.

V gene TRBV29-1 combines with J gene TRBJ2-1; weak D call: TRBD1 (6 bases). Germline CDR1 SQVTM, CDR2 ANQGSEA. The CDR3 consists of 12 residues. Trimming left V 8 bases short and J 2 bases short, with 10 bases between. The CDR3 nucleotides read TGCAGCCTTGGGGACACCTACAATGAGCAGTTCTTC. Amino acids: CSLGDTYNEQFF.

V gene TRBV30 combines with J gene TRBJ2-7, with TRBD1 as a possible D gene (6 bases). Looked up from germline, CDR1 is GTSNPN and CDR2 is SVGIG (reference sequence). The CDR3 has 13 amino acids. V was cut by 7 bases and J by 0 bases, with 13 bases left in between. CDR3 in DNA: TGTGCCTATGCTACAGGGTACTCCTACGAGCAGTACTTC. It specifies CAYATGYSYEQYF.

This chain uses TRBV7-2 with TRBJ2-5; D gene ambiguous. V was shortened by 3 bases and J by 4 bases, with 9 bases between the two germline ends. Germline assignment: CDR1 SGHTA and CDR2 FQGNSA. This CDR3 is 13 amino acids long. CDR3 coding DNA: TGTGCCAGCAGCTTTAGGGTGGGAGAGACCCAGTACTTC. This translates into CASSFRVGETQYF.

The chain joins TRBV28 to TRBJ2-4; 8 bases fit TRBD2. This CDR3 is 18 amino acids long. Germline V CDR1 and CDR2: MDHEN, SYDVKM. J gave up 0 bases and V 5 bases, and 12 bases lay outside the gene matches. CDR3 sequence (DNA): TGTGCCAGCAGTCCTTTGGATGGGACTAGATTAGCCAAAAACATTCAGTACTTC. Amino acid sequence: CASSPLDGTRLAKNIQYF.

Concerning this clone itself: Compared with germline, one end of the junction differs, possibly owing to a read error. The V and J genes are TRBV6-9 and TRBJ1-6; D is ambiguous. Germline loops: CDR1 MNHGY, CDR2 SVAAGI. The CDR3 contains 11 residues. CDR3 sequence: CAISDPSPLHF. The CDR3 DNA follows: TGTGCCATCAGTGACCCTTCACCCCTCCACTTT.

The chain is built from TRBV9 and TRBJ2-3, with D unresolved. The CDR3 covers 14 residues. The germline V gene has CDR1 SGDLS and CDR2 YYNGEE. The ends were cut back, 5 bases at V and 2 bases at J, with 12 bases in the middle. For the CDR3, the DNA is TGTGCCAGCAGTGAAGATCGGTTCACAGATACGCAGTATTTT. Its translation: CASSEDRFTDTQYF.

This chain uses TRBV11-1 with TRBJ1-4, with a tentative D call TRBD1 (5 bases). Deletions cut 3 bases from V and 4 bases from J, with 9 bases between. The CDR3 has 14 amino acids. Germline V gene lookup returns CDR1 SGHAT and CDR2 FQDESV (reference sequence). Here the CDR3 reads CASSFGQGNEKLFF. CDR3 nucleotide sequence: TGTGCCAGCAGCTTCGGGCAGGGTAATGAAAAACTGTTTTTT.

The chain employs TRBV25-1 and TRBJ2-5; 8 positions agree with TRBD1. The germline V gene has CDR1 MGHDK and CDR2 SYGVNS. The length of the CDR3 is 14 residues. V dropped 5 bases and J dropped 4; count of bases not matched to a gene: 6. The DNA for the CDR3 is TGTGCCAGCAGTAATACAGGGGGTGGAGAGACCCAGTACTTC. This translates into CASSNTGGGETQYF.

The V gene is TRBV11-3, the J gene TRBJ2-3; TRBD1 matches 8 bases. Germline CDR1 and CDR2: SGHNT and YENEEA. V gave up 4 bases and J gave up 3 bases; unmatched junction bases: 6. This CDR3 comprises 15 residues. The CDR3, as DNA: TGTGCCAGCAGCTCCGACAGGGGCCAGACAGATACGCAGTATTTT. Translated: CASSSDRGQTDTQYF. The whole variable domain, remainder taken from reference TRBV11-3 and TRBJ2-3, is EAGVVQSPRYKIIEKKQPVAFWCNPISGHNTLYWYLQNLGQGPELLIRYENEEAVDDSQLPKDRFSAERLKGVDSTLKIQPAELGDSAVYLCASSSDRGQTDTQYFGPGTRLTVL.

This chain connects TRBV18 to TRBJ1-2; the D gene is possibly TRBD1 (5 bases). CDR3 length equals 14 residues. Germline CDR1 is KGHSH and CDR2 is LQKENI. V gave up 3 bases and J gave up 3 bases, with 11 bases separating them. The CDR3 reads CASSPGGTDYGYTF. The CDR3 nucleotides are TGTGCCAGCTCACCGGGGGGGACTGACTATGGCTACACCTTC.

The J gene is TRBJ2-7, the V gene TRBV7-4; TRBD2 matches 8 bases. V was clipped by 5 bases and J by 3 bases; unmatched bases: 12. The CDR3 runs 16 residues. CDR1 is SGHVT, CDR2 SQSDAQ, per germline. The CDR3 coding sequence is TGTGCCAGCAGCGTAGAAGGTAGCGGGGCCCTCTACGAGCAGTACTTC. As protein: CASSVEGSGALYEQYF.

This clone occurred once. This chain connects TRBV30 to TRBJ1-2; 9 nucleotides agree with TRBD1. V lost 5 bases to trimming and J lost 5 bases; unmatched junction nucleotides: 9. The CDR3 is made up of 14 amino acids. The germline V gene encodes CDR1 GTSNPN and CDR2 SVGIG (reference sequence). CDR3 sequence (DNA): TGTGCCTGGGGCTACAGGGGGCTACGGTATGGCTACACCTTC. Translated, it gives CAWGYRGLRYGYTF.

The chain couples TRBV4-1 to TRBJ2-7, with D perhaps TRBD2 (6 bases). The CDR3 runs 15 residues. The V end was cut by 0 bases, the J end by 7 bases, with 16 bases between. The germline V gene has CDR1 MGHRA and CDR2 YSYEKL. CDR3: CASSQDRVRGGEQYF. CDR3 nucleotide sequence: TGCGCCAGCAGCCAAGATCGCGTCCGCGGAGGGGAGCAGTACTTC.

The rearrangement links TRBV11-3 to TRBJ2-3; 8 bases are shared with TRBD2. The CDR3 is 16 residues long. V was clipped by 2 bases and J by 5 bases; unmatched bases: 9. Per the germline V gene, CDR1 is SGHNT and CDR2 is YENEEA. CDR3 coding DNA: TGTGCCAGCAGCTTAAGGACGGGAGGGCCTATAGATACGCAGTATTTT. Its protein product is CASSLRTGGPIDTQYF.

The CDR3 sequence is CASSRGQGVSGETQYF. The DNA of the CDR3 is TGTGCCAGTAGTAGGGGACAGGGGGTCTCCGGGGAGACCCAGTACTTC. The chain links TRBV19 to TRBJ2-5; 11 bases agree with TRBD1. The CDR3 is 16 amino acids. CDR1 and CDR2 from the germline V gene are LNHDA and SQIVND (reference sequence). The trim removed 4 bases at V and 5 bases at J, leaving 9 bases unmatched.

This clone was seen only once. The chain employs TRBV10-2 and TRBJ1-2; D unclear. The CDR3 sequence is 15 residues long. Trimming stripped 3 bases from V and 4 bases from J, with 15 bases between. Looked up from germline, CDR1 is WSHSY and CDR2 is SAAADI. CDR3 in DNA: TGCGCCAGCAGTGACCCGCCGGTTTCCGGCTATGGCTACACCTTC. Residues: CASSDPPVSGYGYTF.

The CDR3 DNA follows: TGTGCCAGTAGTTCCGGGCCCTCCTACGAGCAGTACTTC. This encodes CASSSGPSYEQYF. The rearrangement links TRBV19 to TRBJ2-7; the D is unclear. V lost 5 bases to trimming and J lost 0 bases, with 8 bases between them. Germline CDR1 reads LNHDA; CDR2 reads SQIVND (reference sequence). CDR3 length: 13 residues.